These 5 T cell receptor beta chains share one sample of origin, sequenced in a study of cytomegalovirus exposure and HLA in healthy donors. The PCR made use of 60 Vbeta and 13 Jbeta primers. The method was immunoSEQ multiplex PCR; TCRdb's version includes in-frame clones alone and lacks a portion of them. The sample shows about 110,000 clones, 70% to 80% of them seen only once. Sample: PBMCs. The receptors were sampled from a man in his fifties or sixties in good health and CMV-seronegative.

Details on this clone: Other nucleotide sequences from this sample produce the same CDR3. J is TRBJ2-5 and V is TRBV7-2; 11 nucleotides line up with TRBD2. Germline V gives CDR1 SGHTA, CDR2 FQGNSA. This CDR3 is built from 16 residues. The V segment lost 0 bases and the J segment 4 bases; nucleotides outside the gene matches: 4. CDR3 sequence (DNA): TGTGCCAGCAGCTTAGCCCCTAGCGGGGGGAGAGAGACCCAGTACTTC. Translating gives CASSLAPSGGRETQYF.

There are a few counts of this clone. DNA of the CDR3: TGTGCCAGCAGCCGGGGAAACATTCAGTACTTC. This sequence encodes CASSRGNIQYF. The chain employs TRBV28 and TRBJ2-4; tentatively, D is TRBD2 (5 bases). CDR3 length equals 11 residues. Germline V gene sequence: CDR1 MDHEN, CDR2 SYDVKM. The V and J ends lost 6 bases and 6 bases respectively, with 6 bases between them.

The rearrangement joins TRBV7-8 to TRBJ2-5; 10 bases line up with TRBD2. The CDR3 spans 16 residues. In germline, CDR1 is SGHVS, CDR2 FQNEAQ. Trimming cost V 4 bases and J 1 base; bases outside gene matches: 6. CDR3 nucleotide sequence: TGTGCCAGCAGCTACTTAGCGGGAGGTGTCCAAGAGACCCAGTACTTC. This gives the protein CASSYLAGGVQETQYF.

Of note for this clone: A junction end diverges from the germline sequence, so it may reflect a read error. V and J are TRBV11-2 and TRBJ1-3; D is unresolved. The CDR3 covers 12 residues. Looked up from germline, CDR1 is SGHAT and CDR2 is FQNNGV. CDR3 bases: TGTACCAGCAGCTCTTCCGGGAAAATCCCGGGATTT. Translating gives CTSSSSGKIPGF.

The V call is TRBV2, the J call TRBJ2-1; 12 nucleotides line up with TRBD2. V gave up 2 bases and J gave up 7 bases; unmatched junction bases: 9. The CDR3 runs 17 residues. CDR1 SNHLY and CDR2 FYNNEI come from the germline V gene. CDR3 sequence reads: CASSERGLAGGQNEQFF. The CDR3 DNA sequence: TGTGCCAGCAGTGAAAGGGGGCTAGCGGGGGGGCAGAATGAGCAGTTCTTC.